This TCR beta chain was profiled in a study of T cells in Graves' hyperthyroidism and ophthalmopathy. Germline V gene sequence: CDR1 SGHAT, CDR2 FQNNGV. J lost 5 bases, V lost 5 bases, and 14 bases had no gene match. This CDR3 comprises 17 residues. From RNA transcripts, TCR beta CDR3 regions were amplified. When the TCR CDR3 underwent first-round RT-PCR, the HTBI primer set was used. TCRdb re-analysed the multiplex PCR reads in MiXCR, keeping a single row per CDR3 protein. The sample lists hundreds of thousands of distinct CDR3 sequences, roughly 17% occurring once. The chain is built from TRBV11-2 and TRBJ2-5; 10 bases match TRBD2. The TCR comes from a young woman with Graves' hyperthyroidism. The specimen was blood. CDR3 sequence: CASSPPPRLAGGETQYF. In nucleotides, the CDR3 is TGTGCCAGCAGCCCGCCCCCCCGACTAGCGGGTGGGGAGACCCAGTACTTC.